Shown below are 23 T cell receptor beta chains from a single sample sequenced in a study of technical replicates of blood from a handful of donors. Using immunoSEQ multiplex PCR, the repertoire was profiled, and TCRdb retains in-frame clones only, with some absent. The sample holds over 55,000 clones; roughly 96% are singletons and the top ten take over 0.2%. Sequences were obtained from T cells isolated from PBMCs. These receptor sequences come from a human donor in good health.

The chain couples TRBV27 to TRBJ2-1; D is uncertain. Between the trimmed V and J ends, which lost 2 bases and 0 bases, there was a span of 11 bases. The CDR3 is 16 residues long. The germline V gene has CDR1 MNHEY and CDR2 SMNVEV (reference sequence). This CDR3 reads CASSLSPTSSYNEQFF. The CDR3 bases are TGTGCCAGCAGTTTAAGCCCTACGAGCTCCTACAATGAGCAGTTCTTC.

The chain is built from TRBV7-8 and TRBJ2-5, with 7 bases aligning to TRBD2. The CDR3 is 14 amino acids. Trimming removed 9 bases from V and 7 bases from J; junction bases left unmatched: 14. The germline V gene encodes CDR1 SGHVS and CDR2 FQNEAQ. The CDR3 sequence: CASDIRAPGGTQYF. The CDR3 nucleotides are TGTGCCAGTGATATTCGGGCCCCGGGGGGGACCCAGTACTTC.

V gene TRBV6-5 combines with J gene TRBJ2-1, with TRBD2 matching 7 bases. V lost 4 bases and J lost 1; bases outside the gene matches: 7. This CDR3 has 16 amino acids. The germline CDR1 and CDR2 sequences are MNHEY and SVGAGI. The CDR3 here is CASSSFRTSSYNEQFF. The CDR3 nucleotides read TGTGCCAGCAGTTCCTTTAGGACTAGTTCCTACAATGAGCAGTTCTTC.

The CDR3 bases are TGTGCCAGCAGCTTATCGGGATACGCTTTCTTT. Amino acid sequence: CASSLSGYAFF. The gene calls are TRBV7-9 and TRBJ1-1; unclear D gene. V lost 2 bases and J lost 11, with 9 bases in between. The germline CDR1 and CDR2 sequences are SEHNR and FQNEAQ (reference sequence). The CDR3 loop spans 11 amino acids.

The chain links TRBV5-1 to TRBJ2-3; D possibly corresponds to TRBD1 (5 bases). Trimming stripped 3 bases from V and 13 bases from J, with 15 bases between. The length of the CDR3 is 12 residues. Germline lookup yields CDR1 SGHRS and CDR2 YFSETQ. CDR3 sequence (DNA): TGCGCCAGCAGCTCACAGGAGCTCCAGGAGTATTTT. This translates into CASSSQELQEYF.

The chain employs TRBV5-1 and TRBJ2-3, with no clear D. V was cut by 0 bases and J by 4 bases, with 6 bases left in between. CDR3 length: 13 residues. Germline values: CDR1 SGHRS, CDR2 YFSETQ. DNA for the CDR3: TGCGCCAGCAGCTTGGACGCGTCAGATACGCAGTATTTT. Its translation: CASSLDASDTQYF.

V is TRBV27 and J is TRBJ1-2; unclear D gene. Germline-derived CDR1 and CDR2 are MNHEY and SMNVEV (reference sequence). The CDR3 runs to 16 residues. V shed 5 bases and J shed 4 bases, with 20 bases lying between them. CDR3 in DNA: TGTGCCAGCAGTCCCACCCCCGCAGATTTGTTCTATGGCTACACCTTC. It encodes CASSPTPADLFYGYTF.

Written as DNA, the CDR3 is TGTGCCAGCAGCTTAGGTACAGGGAACTATGGCTACACCTTC. It is translated as CASSLGTGNYGYTF. This rearrangement joins TRBV11-2 to TRBJ1-2; maybe TRBD1 (6 bases). V shed 1 base and J shed 2 bases, with 8 bases lying between them. The germline gives CDR1 SGHAT, CDR2 FQNNGV. The CDR3 has 14 amino acids.

V and J are TRBV27 and TRBJ2-2, with a tentative D call TRBD2 (6 bases). Per germline, CDR1 MNHEY and CDR2 SMNVEV (reference sequence). This CDR3 has 13 residues. V lost 4 bases, J lost 8 bases, and 11 bases lay in between. CDR3 in DNA: TGTGCCAGCAGTTCCGCGGGAATTGGGGAGCTGTTTTTT. It codes for CASSSAGIGELFF.

This clone has just one count. The chain couples TRBV7-9 to TRBJ2-2; the D is unclear. The CDR3 runs 12 residues. Germline loops: CDR1 SEHNR, CDR2 FQNEAQ (reference sequence). V lost 5 bases and J 5 bases, leaving 6 bases between the germline ends. CDR3 sequence: CASSQKTGELFF. CDR3 nucleotides: TGTGCCAGCAGCCAAAAAACCGGGGAGCTGTTTTTT.

The V and J genes are TRBV5-1 and TRBJ2-2; TRBD1 is a possible D gene (5 bases). Germline V gene data show CDR1 as SGHRS and CDR2 as YFSETQ. The CDR3 covers 15 residues. The V gene lost 4 bases and the J gene lost 3 bases, with 13 bases spanning the gap. The CDR3, as DNA: TGCGCCAGCAGCCCATACTCGACAGACACCGGGGAGCTGTTTTTT. This sequence encodes CASSPYSTDTGELFF.

V is TRBV25-1 and J is TRBJ2-1; the D gene is possibly TRBD2 (6 bases). The CDR3 loop spans 14 amino acids. CDR1 MGHDK and CDR2 SYGVNS come from the germline V gene. Trimming stripped 3 bases from V and 5 bases from J, with 11 bases between. CDR3 nucleotide sequence: TGTGCCAGCAGTGATCCGGGACTCCACAATGAGCAGTTCTTC. Translating gives CASSDPGLHNEQFF.

The chain uses TRBV5-6 and TRBJ1-6; tentatively, D is TRBD1 (5 bases). This CDR3 spans 14 amino acids. Trimming removed 0 bases from V and 6 bases from J, with 7 bases in between. The germline CDR1 and CDR2 sequences are SGHDT and YYEEEE. This chain's CDR3 is CASSLGTSNSPLHF. In DNA, the CDR3 is TGTGCCAGCAGCTTGGGGACAAGTAATTCACCCCTCCACTTT.

V gene TRBV7-2 combines with J gene TRBJ1-2, with D uncertain. In germline, CDR1 is SGHTA, CDR2 FQGNSA. There are 11 residues in the CDR3. V was shortened by 4 bases and J by 13 bases, with 13 bases between the two germline ends. CDR3 nucleotide sequence: TGTGCCAGCAGCTCTATCAGGTTTGGCACCTTC. Its protein is CASSSIRFGTF.

V gene TRBV28 combines with J gene TRBJ1-2; no firm D call. V shed 6 bases and J shed 0 bases, with 14 bases lying between them. The CDR3 loop spans 15 amino acids. Germline assignment: CDR1 MDHEN and CDR2 SYDVKM. CDR3 bases: TGTGCCAGCAGCTACCAGGTCAGCTCTAACTATGGCTACACCTTC. This sequence encodes CASSYQVSSNYGYTF.

The chain uses TRBV7-3 and TRBJ1-1; D is undetermined. The CDR3 has 14 residues. V lost 7 bases and J lost 3, with 15 bases in between. Germline values: CDR1 SGHTA, CDR2 FQGTGA. The CDR3 DNA reads as TGTGCCAGCAACGTGATGAGGGTGGACACTGAAGCTTTCTTT. Its translation is CASNVMRVDTEAFF.

The chain combines TRBV28 with TRBJ1-5; tentative D call: TRBD1 (6 bases). This CDR3 spans 17 amino acids. V was clipped by 7 bases and J by 5 bases, with 24 bases between them. Germline CDR1 and CDR2: MDHEN and SYDVKM. The CDR3 reads CASISHTGKRNDQPQHF. The CDR3 bases are TGTGCCAGCATTAGCCATACAGGGAAAAGAAACGATCAGCCCCAGCATTTT.

The genes are TRBV11-3 and TRBJ2-7; 7 positions match TRBD1. Trimming cost V 4 bases and J 3 bases; bases outside gene matches: 6. The CDR3 extends over 14 amino acids. From germline, CDR1 is SGHNT and CDR2 YENEEA. CDR3 amino acids: CASSSTTGDYEQYF. The CDR3 DNA sequence: TGTGCCAGCAGCTCAACAACAGGGGACTACGAGCAGTACTTC.

The chain combines TRBV28 with TRBJ1-1; TRBD1 matches 8 bases. V lost 6 bases to trimming and J lost 1 base; unmatched junction nucleotides: 4. Germline-derived CDR1 and CDR2 are MDHEN and SYDVKM. This CDR3 region has 14 residues. CDR3: CASRGTGENTEAFF. The CDR3 DNA reads as TGTGCCAGCAGGGGGACAGGAGAGAACACTGAAGCTTTCTTT.

This clone was counted a single time. V gene TRBV30 combines with J gene TRBJ2-5; possible D gene TRBD1, 6 bases. CDR1 GTSNPN and CDR2 SVGIG come from the germline V gene (reference sequence). The CDR3 is 16 residues long. Between the trimmed V and J ends, which lost 0 bases and 2 bases, there was a span of 16 bases. CDR3 in amino acids: CAWSVLGSGAQETQYF. In DNA form, the CDR3 reads TGTGCCTGGAGTGTACTCGGGTCAGGGGCTCAAGAGACCCAGTACTTC.

The CDR3 reads CASSLGTASSYNSPLHF. The CDR3 DNA sequence: TGTGCCAGCAGCTTGGGGACAGCGAGCTCCTATAATTCACCCCTCCACTTT. V and J are TRBV7-9 and TRBJ1-6, with TRBD1 matching over 7 bases. CDR1 SEHNR and CDR2 FQNEAQ come from the germline V gene (reference sequence). CDR3 length: 17 residues. V gave up 3 bases and J gave up 0 bases; unmatched junction bases: 5. Full variable domain (missing parts from reference TRBV7-9 and TRBJ1-6): DTGVSQNPRHKITKRGQNVTFRCDPISEHNRLYWYRQTLGQGPEFLTYFQNEAQLEKSRLLSDRFSAERPKGSFSTLEIQRTEQGDSAMYLCASSLGTASSYNSPLHFGNGTRLTVT.

This sequence joins TRBV9 and TRBJ2-7; D call uncertain. Between the trimmed V and J ends, which lost 2 bases and 3 bases, there was a span of 24 bases. Germline CDR1 is SGDLS and CDR2 is YYNGEE. The CDR3 runs to 18 residues. The CDR3 loop reads CASSVGLLRQLTSYEQYF. The DNA of the CDR3 is TGTGCCAGCAGCGTTGGCCTGTTGCGGCAGCTAACCAGCTACGAGCAGTACTTC.

The J gene is TRBJ2-7, the V gene TRBV19; D is ambiguous. This CDR3 contains 15 residues. Germline assignment: CDR1 LNHDA and CDR2 SQIVND (reference sequence). V was trimmed by 1 base and J by 0 bases, leaving 10 bases between them. CDR3 DNA sequence: TGTGCCAGTAGTATAGGGGCAGGTAGCTCCTACGAGCAGTACTTC. The encoded protein is CASSIGAGSSYEQYF.